A selection of T cell receptor beta chains follows, all from one sample in a study of PD-1 blockade in mismatch repair-deficient tumors. Libraries were prepared by immunoSEQ multiplex PCR; TCRdb keeps only in-frame clonotypes and omits some of them. Here the sample spans some 120,000 clones, around 83% being singletons. This material consisted of peripheral blood, taken 44 weeks after starting pembrolizumab. Receptors originate from an adult with mismatch repair-deficient cancer. Both conserved end residues are trimmed from each CDR3. Each record gives: V gene, clone size, D gene, CDR3 protein. The D gene is left open where the match is weak. Rows give clone size only sometimes, using once, few, many, or a class for an expanded clone.

V gene: TRBV27
clone size: -
D gene: -
CDR3 protein: ASGRGEAF

V gene: TRBV19
clone size: -
D gene: TRBD1
CDR3 protein: ASRPGGNTGELF

V gene: TRBV19
clone size: -
D gene: TRBD1
CDR3 protein: ASSTRGNQPQH

V gene: TRBV7-8
clone size: few
D gene: -
CDR3 protein: ASSLAGGYNEQF

V gene: TRBV27
clone size: -
D gene: TRBD2
CDR3 protein: ASSPRLATSVQLAKNIQY

V gene: TRBV7-9
clone size: -
D gene: TRBD2
CDR3 protein: ASSFRTSGSDTGELF

V gene: TRBV7-9
clone size: -
D gene: -
CDR3 protein: ASSLLNLDNSYEQY

V gene: TRBV5-6
clone size: -
D gene: TRBD2
CDR3 protein: ASSRLNSGRSTDTQY

V gene: TRBV7-9
clone size: -
D gene: -
CDR3 protein: ASSSAVGETTQY

V gene: TRBV7-3
clone size: -
D gene: -
CDR3 protein: ASSFPSSGPNTGELF

V gene: TRBV25-1
clone size: few
D gene: -
CDR3 protein: ASPTLEGGGYT

V gene: TRBV5-4
clone size: -
D gene: TRBD1
CDR3 protein: ASSPRTGGKDTQY

V gene: TRBV5-6
clone size: -
D gene: -
CDR3 protein: ASSPLSFRRGEETQY

V gene: TRBV10-3
clone size: -
D gene: -
CDR3 protein: AISESRSEQF

V gene: TRBV27
clone size: -
D gene: -
CDR3 protein: ASSLGRGWYTGELF

V gene: TRBV7-8
clone size: -
D gene: TRBD1
CDR3 protein: ASSGDRGRVGELF

V gene: TRBV10-3
clone size: few
D gene: -
CDR3 protein: AISETRDMTYEQY

V gene: TRBV7-8
clone size: once
D gene: TRBD2
CDR3 protein: ASSPGTSGSNHEQF

V gene: TRBV4-1
clone size: -
D gene: -
CDR3 protein: ASSQDDTGPHPIIGTEAF

V gene: TRBV30
clone size: -
D gene: -
CDR3 protein: AWTSGESSYNEQF

V gene: TRBV12-5
clone size: -
D gene: -
CDR3 protein: ASGLEFTGTTEQF

V gene: TRBV27
clone size: -
D gene: -
CDR3 protein: ASSGGLEQETQY

V gene: TRBV12-5
clone size: -
D gene: -
CDR3 protein: ASGLGNTYEQY

V gene: TRBV6-4
clone size: -
D gene: -
CDR3 protein: ASSEEEHGTQY

V gene: TRBV11-3
clone size: -
D gene: -
CDR3 protein: ASSPGPEYNEQF

V gene: TRBV19
clone size: -
D gene: -
CDR3 protein: ASSVGRGARQETQY

V gene: TRBV11-3
clone size: -
D gene: -
CDR3 protein: ASSLGGVGTYEQY

V gene: TRBV15
clone size: once
D gene: TRBD2
CDR3 protein: ATKRREGRGYEQY

V gene: TRBV30
clone size: -
D gene: -
CDR3 protein: AWRGAPIAQEEAF

V gene: TRBV11-3
clone size: -
D gene: -
CDR3 protein: ASSLRSGTEAF

V gene: TRBV28
clone size: once
D gene: -
CDR3 protein: ASSLTGTKYLKETQY

V gene: TRBV6-1
clone size: -
D gene: -
CDR3 protein: ASSEDQGKNTEAF

V gene: TRBV7-9
clone size: few
D gene: -
CDR3 protein: ASVVDYEQY

V gene: TRBV6-5
clone size: once
D gene: -
CDR3 protein: ASSYSETATEAF

V gene: TRBV10-3
clone size: few
D gene: -
CDR3 protein: AISEGLYGYT

V gene: TRBV28
clone size: once
D gene: TRBD1
CDR3 protein: ASRALWDRAEETQY

V gene: TRBV11-2
clone size: once
D gene: -
CDR3 protein: ASSLTMAGNIQY

V gene: TRBV11-2
clone size: -
D gene: TRBD2
CDR3 protein: ASTRTSGRAYTGELF

V gene: TRBV25-1
clone size: -
D gene: -
CDR3 protein: ASNGRGSSGNTIY

V gene: TRBV11-3
clone size: -
D gene: -
CDR3 protein: ASSLDLGSYNEQF

V gene: TRBV2
clone size: -
D gene: -
CDR3 protein: ASGGGGRGYEQY

V gene: TRBV5-4
clone size: -
D gene: TRBD1
CDR3 protein: ASSLDRGLSYEQY

V gene: TRBV10-3
clone size: -
D gene: -
CDR3 protein: AIRKGDYEQY

V gene: TRBV7-6
clone size: -
D gene: TRBD2
CDR3 protein: ASSPGLAGDGTDTQY

V gene: TRBV30
clone size: -
D gene: -
CDR3 protein: AWSVGLAAARYGYT

V gene: TRBV25-1
clone size: -
D gene: TRBD1
CDR3 protein: ASSAPSGTGGNYGYT

V gene: TRBV7-9
clone size: -
D gene: -
CDR3 protein: ASSPGYEQY

V gene: TRBV18
clone size: -
D gene: -
CDR3 protein: ASSPGVGSTDTQY

V gene: TRBV4-2
clone size: -
D gene: TRBD2
CDR3 protein: ASSQRLADYEQY

V gene: TRBV30
clone size: -
D gene: -
CDR3 protein: AWSVQGNQPQH

V gene: TRBV27
clone size: -
D gene: -
CDR3 protein: ASRTGVYTGELF

V gene: TRBV27
clone size: -
D gene: TRBD1
CDR3 protein: ASSHYDRVNEKLF

V gene: TRBV29-1
clone size: -
D gene: -
CDR3 protein: SVDRAVSGEQY

V gene: TRBV7-2
clone size: -
D gene: TRBD2
CDR3 protein: ASSPGGYEQF